The rows below give T cell receptor beta chains drawn from one sample of a study of identical twins. TCRdb redid the calling of the 5' RACE reads with MiXCR, one entry per CDR3 protein. The sample records about 900,000 distinct CDR3 sequences, 10% to 15% being singletons. This same sample was also part of a study on yellow fever vaccine responses in identical twins.

Specimen: PBMCs. Receptors were obtained from a woman aged 18-29 years in good health. CDR3s include the opening cysteine and the closing phenylalanine or tryptophan. Fields, in order: D gene, J gene, V gene, clone size, CDR3 DNA, CDR3 protein. D genes are given only for firm matches. Size tells how often a clone was seen (once, few, many) or the class of an expanded clone, and some rows leave it out.

- TRBJ2-1 TRBV7-9 - TGTGCCAGCAGCGAGACAGCTTACAATGAGCAGTTCTTC CASSETAYNEQFF
TRBD1 TRBJ1-1 TRBV12-3/TRBV12-4 - TGTGCCAGCAGCCTCCGGGACAGGGTGTTGGCTTTCTTT CASSLRDRVLAFF
- TRBJ2-1 TRBV19 few TGTGCCAGTACCCGCCCTGGCCCCTACAATGAGCAGTTCTTC CASTRPGPYNEQFF
TRBD1 TRBJ2-1 TRBV6-1 few TGTGCCAGCAGTGGGGACAGGGTATATGAGCAGTTCTTC CASSGDRVYEQFF
- TRBJ1-6 TRBV12-3/TRBV12-4 - TGTGCCAGCAGTTTAACGGACAGTTATTCACCCCTCCACTTT CASSLTDSYSPLHF
- TRBJ1-1 TRBV7-8 - TGTGCCAGCAGGTACGGGGTGCTGGCTGAAGCTTTCTTT CASRYGVLAEAFF
TRBD2 TRBJ2-2 TRBV29-1 few TGCAGCGTCGGGCCAGGACTAGCGGGAGGGGCCGGGGAGCTGTTTTTT CSVGPGLAGGAGELFF
- TRBJ2-7 TRBV12-3/TRBV12-4 - TGTGCCAGCAGTTTAGTAACAGGCGATCTGGACGAGCAGTACTTC CASSLVTGDLDEQYF
TRBD2 TRBJ2-1 TRBV10-3 many TGTGCCATCAGTGAGTCGACGGGGGGCTCCTACAATGAGCAGTTCTTC CAISESTGGSYNEQFF
- TRBJ1-2 TRBV19 few TGTGCCAGTAGTCCGGGCGGGGGATCCCCCATCTATGGCTACACCTTC CASSPGGGSPIYGYTF
TRBD1 TRBJ2-1 TRBV2 few TGTGCCAGCAGTGACAGGGGGACAGGGAGCTCCTACAATGAGCAGTTCTTC CASSDRGTGSSYNEQFF
- TRBJ1-2 TRBV24-1 - TGTGCCACCAGTGATAAGCAGGCAGGGACCTATGGCTACACCTTC CATSDKQAGTYGYTF
- TRBJ2-5 TRBV28 - TGTGCCAGCAGGAAGCAGGGGAGGTGGGAGACCCAGTACTTC CASRKQGRWETQYF
- TRBJ2-7 TRBV27 - TGTGCCAGCAGTAGTCCTAGCAGGCGATCGTCCCACGAGCAGTACTTC CASSSPSRRSSHEQYF
- TRBJ2-1 TRBV6-5 - TGTGCCAGCAGTTATTTTACGCCAAACAATGAGCAGTTCTTC CASSYFTPNNEQFF
- TRBJ2-3 TRBV5-1 few TGCGCCAGCAGCTTGTTTGGGCAGGGGGGTCGCACAGATACGCAGTATTTT CASSLFGQGGRTDTQYF
- TRBJ2-5 TRBV20-1 many TGCAGTGCTAGTGTGCCTAGGGGTGCCCAGTACTTC CSASVPRGAQYF